This TCR beta chain stems from a study of T cells after yellow fever vaccination. The overall study: Preparing low-cell-number fractions relied on SMART-Seq v4 Ultra Low Input.

This clonotype has more than one count but fewer than ten. Its antigen is currently unknown. Study-level points and caveats: FACS-sorted repertoires could harbor abundant contaminating bulk-population clonotypes.

As TCR cDNA was made by 5'RACE template switching, a universal primer site and UMIs were added. TCRdb called the 5' RACE reads again in MiXCR, with one record for every CDR3 protein. The data show hundreds of thousands of distinct CDR3 sequences, roughly 8.3% seen once. Trimming took off 2 bases at V and 1 base at J, with 8 bases between the two ends. CDR3 size: 15 residues. In germline, CDR1 is SGHTA, CDR2 FQGTGA. This receptor was identified in a man between 18 and 29 years old who received the YFV17D yellow fever vaccine. V is TRBV7-3 and J is TRBJ2-2; D unresolved. Sequencing used PBMCs, obtained roughly seven weeks after the first yellow fever vaccination. CDR3: CASSLAVGNTGELFF. The DNA for the CDR3 is TGTGCCAGCAGCTTAGCCGTGGGGAACACCGGGGAGCTGTTTTTT.